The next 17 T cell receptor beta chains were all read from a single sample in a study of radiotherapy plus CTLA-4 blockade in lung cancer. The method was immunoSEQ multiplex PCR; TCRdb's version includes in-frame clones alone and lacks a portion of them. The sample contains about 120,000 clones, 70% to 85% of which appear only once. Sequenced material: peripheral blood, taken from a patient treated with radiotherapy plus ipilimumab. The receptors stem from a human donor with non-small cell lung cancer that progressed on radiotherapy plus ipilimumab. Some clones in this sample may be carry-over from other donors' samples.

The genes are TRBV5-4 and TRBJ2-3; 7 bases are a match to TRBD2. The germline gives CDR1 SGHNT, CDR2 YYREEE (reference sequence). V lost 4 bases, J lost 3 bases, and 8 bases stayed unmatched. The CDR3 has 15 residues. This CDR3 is CASSPQGGLTDTQYF. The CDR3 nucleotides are TGTGCCAGCAGCCCCCAGGGAGGGCTTACAGATACGCAGTATTTT.

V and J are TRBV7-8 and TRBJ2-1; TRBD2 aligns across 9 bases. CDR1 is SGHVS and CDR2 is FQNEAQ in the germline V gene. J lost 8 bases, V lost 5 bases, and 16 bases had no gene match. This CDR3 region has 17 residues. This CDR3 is CASSLRVAGAQRDEQFF. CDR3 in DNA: TGTGCCAGCAGCCTCCGGGTAGCGGGGGCCCAGAGGGATGAGCAGTTCTTC.

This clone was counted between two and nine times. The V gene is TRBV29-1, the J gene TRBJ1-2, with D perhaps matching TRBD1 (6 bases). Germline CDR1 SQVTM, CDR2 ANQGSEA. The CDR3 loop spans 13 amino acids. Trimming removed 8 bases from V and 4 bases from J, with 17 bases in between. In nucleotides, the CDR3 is TGCAGCAGTTCGACAGGATACCCCTATGGCTACACCTTC. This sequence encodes CSSSTGYPYGYTF.

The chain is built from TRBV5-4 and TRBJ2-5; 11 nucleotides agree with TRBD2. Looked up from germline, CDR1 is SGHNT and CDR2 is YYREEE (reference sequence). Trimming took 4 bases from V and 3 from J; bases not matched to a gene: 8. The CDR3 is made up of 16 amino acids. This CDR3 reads CASSPPLTSGEETQYF. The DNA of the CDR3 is TGTGCCAGCAGCCCCCCCCTGACTAGCGGGGAAGAGACCCAGTACTTC. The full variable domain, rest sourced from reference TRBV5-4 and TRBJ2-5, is ETGVTQSPTHLIKTRGQQVTLRCSSQSGHNTVSWYQQALGQGPQFIFQYYREEENGRGNFPPRFSGLQFPNYSSELNVNALELDDSALYLCASSPPLTSGEETQYFGPGTRLLVL.

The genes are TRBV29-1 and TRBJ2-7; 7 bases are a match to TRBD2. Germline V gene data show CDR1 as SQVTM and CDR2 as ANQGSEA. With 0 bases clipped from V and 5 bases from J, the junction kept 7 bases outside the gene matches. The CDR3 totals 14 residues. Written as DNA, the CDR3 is TGCAGCGTTGAAGATGCGGGGAGGGCCCACGAGCAGTACTTC. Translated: CSVEDAGRAHEQYF.

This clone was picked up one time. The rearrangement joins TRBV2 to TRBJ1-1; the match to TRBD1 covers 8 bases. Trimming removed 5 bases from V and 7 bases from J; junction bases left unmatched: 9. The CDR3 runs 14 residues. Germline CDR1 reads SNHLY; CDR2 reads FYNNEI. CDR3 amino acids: CASSLPGQAIEAFF. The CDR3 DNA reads TGTGCCAGCAGTCTTCCGGGACAGGCGATTGAAGCTTTCTTT.

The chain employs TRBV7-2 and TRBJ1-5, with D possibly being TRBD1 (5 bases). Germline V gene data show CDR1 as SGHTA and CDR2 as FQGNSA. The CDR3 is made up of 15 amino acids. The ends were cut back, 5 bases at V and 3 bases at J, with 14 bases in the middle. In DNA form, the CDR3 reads TGTGCCAGCAGCACCCGGGGGGAGATCAATCAGCCCCAGCATTTT. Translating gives CASSTRGEINQPQHF.

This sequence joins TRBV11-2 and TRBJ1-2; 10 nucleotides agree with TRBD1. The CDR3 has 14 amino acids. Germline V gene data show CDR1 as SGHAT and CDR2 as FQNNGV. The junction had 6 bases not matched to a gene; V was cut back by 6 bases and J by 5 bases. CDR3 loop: CASRGQGVAYGYTF. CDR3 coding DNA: TGTGCCAGCAGAGGACAGGGGGTGGCGTATGGCTACACCTTC.

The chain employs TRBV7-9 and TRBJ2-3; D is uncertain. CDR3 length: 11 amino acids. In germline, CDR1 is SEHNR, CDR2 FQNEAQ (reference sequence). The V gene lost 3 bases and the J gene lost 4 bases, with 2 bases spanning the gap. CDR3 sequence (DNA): TGTGCCAGCAGCTTGGCAGATACGCAGTATTTT. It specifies CASSLADTQYF.

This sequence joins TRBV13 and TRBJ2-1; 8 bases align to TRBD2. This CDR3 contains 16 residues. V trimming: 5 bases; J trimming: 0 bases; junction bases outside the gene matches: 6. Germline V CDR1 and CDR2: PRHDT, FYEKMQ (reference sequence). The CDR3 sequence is CASSAERGLSYNEQFF. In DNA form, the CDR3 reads TGTGCCAGCAGCGCCGAGCGGGGGCTCTCCTACAATGAGCAGTTCTTC.

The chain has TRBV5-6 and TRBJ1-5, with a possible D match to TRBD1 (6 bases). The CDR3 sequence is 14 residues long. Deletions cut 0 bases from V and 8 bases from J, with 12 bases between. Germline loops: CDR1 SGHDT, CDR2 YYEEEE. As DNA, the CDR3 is TGTGCCAGCAGCTTGGGTAGGGGGTTTGAGCCCCAGCATTTT. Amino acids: CASSLGRGFEPQHF.

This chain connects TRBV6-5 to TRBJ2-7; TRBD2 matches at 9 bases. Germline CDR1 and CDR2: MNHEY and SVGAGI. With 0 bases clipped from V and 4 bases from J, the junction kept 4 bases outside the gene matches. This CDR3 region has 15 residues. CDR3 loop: CASSYSRGGAYEQYF. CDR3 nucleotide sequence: TGTGCCAGCAGTTACTCGCGCGGGGGGGCATACGAGCAGTACTTC.

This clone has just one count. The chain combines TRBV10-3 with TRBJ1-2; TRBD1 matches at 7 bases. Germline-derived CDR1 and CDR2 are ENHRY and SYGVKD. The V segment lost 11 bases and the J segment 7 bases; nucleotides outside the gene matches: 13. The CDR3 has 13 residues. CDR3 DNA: TGTGCCGCAGGGACAGCGAGAAAGGGTGGCTACACCTTC. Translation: CAAGTARKGGYTF.

As DNA, the CDR3 is TGTGCTAGTGGTTTGGTACCTGACGGACAGGTAATGACAGATACGCAGTATTTT. Encoded protein: CASGLVPDGQVMTDTQYF. The rearrangement joins TRBV12-5 to TRBJ2-3; TRBD1 matches at 7 bases. With 0 bases clipped from V and 3 bases from J, the junction kept 12 bases outside the gene matches. CDR3 length equals 18 residues. Germline CDR1 LGHNT, CDR2 FRNRAP.

The CDR3 DNA reads as TGCGCCAGCAGCCGAGCACCAGACAGGCTAAATGAAAAACTGTTTTTT. Encoded protein: CASSRAPDRLNEKLFF. The chain employs TRBV4-3 and TRBJ1-4; TRBD1 is a possible D gene (6 bases). Trimming cost V 4 bases and J 5 bases, with 17 bases left between them. The CDR3 is 16 residues long. CDR1 is LGHNA, CDR2 YSLEER, per germline.

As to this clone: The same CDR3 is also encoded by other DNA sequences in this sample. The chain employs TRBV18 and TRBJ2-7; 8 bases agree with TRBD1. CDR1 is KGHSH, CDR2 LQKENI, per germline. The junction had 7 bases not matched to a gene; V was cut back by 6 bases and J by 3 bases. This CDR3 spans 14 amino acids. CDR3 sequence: CASSPGQGHYEQYF. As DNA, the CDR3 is TGTGCCAGCTCCCCTGGACAGGGTCACTACGAGCAGTACTTC.

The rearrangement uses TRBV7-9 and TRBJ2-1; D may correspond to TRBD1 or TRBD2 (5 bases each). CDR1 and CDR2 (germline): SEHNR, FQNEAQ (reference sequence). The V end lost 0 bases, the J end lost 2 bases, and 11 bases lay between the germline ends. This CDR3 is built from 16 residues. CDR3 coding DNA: TGTGCCAGCAGCTTAGCCGAGGGGATCACCTACAATGAGCAGTTCTTC. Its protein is CASSLAEGITYNEQFF.